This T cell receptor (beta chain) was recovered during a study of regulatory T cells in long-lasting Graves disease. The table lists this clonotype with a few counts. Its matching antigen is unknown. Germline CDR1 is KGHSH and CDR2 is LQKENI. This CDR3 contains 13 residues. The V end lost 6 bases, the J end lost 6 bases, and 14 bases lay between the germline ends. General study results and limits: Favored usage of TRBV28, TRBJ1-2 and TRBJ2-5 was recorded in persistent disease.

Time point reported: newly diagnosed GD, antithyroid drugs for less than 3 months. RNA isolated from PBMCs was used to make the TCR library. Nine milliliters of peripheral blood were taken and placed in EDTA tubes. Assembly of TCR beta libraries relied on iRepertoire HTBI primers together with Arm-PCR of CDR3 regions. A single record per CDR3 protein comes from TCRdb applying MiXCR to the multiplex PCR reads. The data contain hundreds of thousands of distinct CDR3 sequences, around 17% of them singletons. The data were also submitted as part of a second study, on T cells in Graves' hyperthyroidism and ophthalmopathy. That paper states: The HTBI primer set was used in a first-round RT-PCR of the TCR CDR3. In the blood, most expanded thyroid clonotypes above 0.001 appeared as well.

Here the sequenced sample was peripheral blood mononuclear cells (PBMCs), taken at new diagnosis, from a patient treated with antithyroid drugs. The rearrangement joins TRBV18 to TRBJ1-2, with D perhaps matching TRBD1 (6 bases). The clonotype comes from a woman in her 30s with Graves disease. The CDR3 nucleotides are TGTGCCAGCTCCAATTTAGGGGGAAATGGCTACACCTTC. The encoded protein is CASSNLGGNGYTF.